This T cell receptor (beta chain) was found in a study of graft-versus-host responses after intestinal transplantation. Study-wide background: Each recipient received anti-thymocyte globulin induction, then tacrolimus and steroids for about three years.

Notes on this clone: Its antigen is still unknown.

Measured with immunoSEQ multiplex PCR; TCRdb has only the in-frame clones, and not every one. The table has tens of thousands of clones, over 80% seen once; the top ten hold 0.45% to 0.6%. Study-wide results and limits: Detected in recipient marrow were GvH clones, some of which were first observed in ileum or blood. Early after transplant, HvG clones declined as circulating GvH clones peaked. Individuals carrying graft-donor T cell macrochimerism showed high graft-versus-host to host-versus-graft clonal ratios in allografts.

CDR3 size: 17 residues. This clonotype originated in a human donor who received an intestinal transplant. The gene calls are TRBV21-1 and TRBJ2-5; the tabulated D call, TRBD1, remains unverified against the DNA. TRBV21-1 is a documented pseudogene. This material consisted of unstimulated CD8+ T cells sorted from spleen or lymph node cells, taken before intestinal transplant. The CDR3 DNA sequence: TGTGCCAGCAGCATTAGATCCTTAGACAGGGGTGAAGAGACCCAGTACTTC. Encoded protein: CASSIRSLDRGEETQYF.